These T cell receptor beta chains were read from a single sample in a study of blood T cell repertoires in COVID-19. Sequencing used immunoSEQ multiplex PCR; TCRdb keeps in-frame clones, though not all of them. The sample shows some 240,000 clones, about 85% of them seen only once. Sequenced: peripheral blood. The receptors derive from a man in his 60s who had recovered from COVID-19. Both conserved end residues are part of each CDR3. The order of the fields is J gene, D gene, V gene, clone size, CDR3 DNA, CDR3 protein. A D gene is named only where the DNA matches it firmly. Clone size, where shown, is once, few, many, or a class for clones that have expanded.

j_call: TRBJ2-7
d_call: NA
v_call: TRBV5-5
clone_size: NA
cdr3_nt: TGTGCCAGCAGCTACTCTACCTACGAGCAGTACTTC
cdr3_aa: CASSYSTYEQYF

j_call: TRBJ2-1
d_call: TRBD2
v_call: TRBV10-3
clone_size: NA
cdr3_nt: TGTGCCATCAGTGATAGAGACCGCGGGAGCCGCTCCTACAATGAGCAGTTCTTC
cdr3_aa: CAISDRDRGSRSYNEQFF

j_call: TRBJ2-6
d_call: TRBD1
v_call: TRBV5-6
clone_size: NA
cdr3_nt: TGTGCCAGCAGAGCCACAGGGGTCTCTGGGGCCAACGTCCTGACTTTC
cdr3_aa: CASRATGVSGANVLTF

j_call: TRBJ2-2
d_call: TRBD2
v_call: TRBV7-6
clone_size: few
cdr3_nt: TGTGCCAGCAGCGAGACTAGCGGGGGCTCCGGGGAGCTGTTTTTT
cdr3_aa: CASSETSGGSGELFF

j_call: TRBJ1-5
d_call: NA
v_call: TRBV5-8
clone_size: NA
cdr3_nt: TGTGCCAGCAGCCCTCGGGGGAGGCGCAATCAGCCCCAGCATTTT
cdr3_aa: CASSPRGRRNQPQHF

j_call: TRBJ2-3
d_call: TRBD1
v_call: TRBV9
clone_size: NA
cdr3_nt: TGTGCCAGCAGCGTAGGGGACAGTGGCACAGATACGCAGTATTTT
cdr3_aa: CASSVGDSGTDTQYF

j_call: TRBJ1-6
d_call: TRBD1
v_call: TRBV4-1
clone_size: few
cdr3_nt: TGCGCCAGCAGCCAACGAAGACAGGGTAATAATTCACCCCTCCACTTT
cdr3_aa: CASSQRRQGNNSPLHF

j_call: TRBJ2-5
d_call: NA
v_call: TRBV5-4
clone_size: few
cdr3_nt: TGTGCCAGCAGCTTGGGTGTGGCAGGGGGGTTCGATACCCAGTACTTC
cdr3_aa: CASSLGVAGGFDTQYF

j_call: TRBJ1-1
d_call: TRBD1
v_call: TRBV4-1
clone_size: NA
cdr3_nt: TGCGCCAGCAGCCATGCTACAGGGGTAAAGACTGAAGCTTTCTTT
cdr3_aa: CASSHATGVKTEAFF

j_call: TRBJ2-1
d_call: TRBD2
v_call: TRBV9
clone_size: NA
cdr3_nt: TGTGCCAGCAGCGTAAAAAGCGGGGGGGCCCTCTACAATGAGCAGTTCTTC
cdr3_aa: CASSVKSGGALYNEQFF

j_call: TRBJ1-2
d_call: NA
v_call: TRBV2
clone_size: NA
cdr3_nt: TGTGCCAGCCGAAGGGAGGGAGATGGCTACACCTTC
cdr3_aa: CASRREGDGYTF

j_call: TRBJ2-2
d_call: NA
v_call: TRBV6-5
clone_size: NA
cdr3_nt: TGTGCCAGCAGGATGGACAGTGCGAACACCGGGGAGCTGTTTTTT
cdr3_aa: CASRMDSANTGELFF

j_call: TRBJ1-1
d_call: NA
v_call: TRBV28
clone_size: NA
cdr3_nt: TGTGCCAGCAGCTTGGGGCAGGTGGACACTGAAGCTTTCTTT
cdr3_aa: CASSLGQVDTEAFF

j_call: TRBJ1-5
d_call: TRBD1
v_call: TRBV6-6
clone_size: NA
cdr3_nt: TGTGCCAGCACCCCTGGGACAGGGGTCAGTCAGCCCCAGCATTTT
cdr3_aa: CASTPGTGVSQPQHF

j_call: TRBJ1-6
d_call: NA
v_call: TRBV6-5
clone_size: NA
cdr3_nt: TGTGCCAGCAGTTACCAGCAGGGGCATAATTCACCCCTCCACTTT
cdr3_aa: CASSYQQGHNSPLHF

j_call: TRBJ2-3
d_call: TRBD2
v_call: TRBV19
clone_size: NA
cdr3_nt: TGTGCCAGTAGTACTCATCTAGCGGCCACAGATACGCAGTATTTT
cdr3_aa: CASSTHLAATDTQYF

j_call: TRBJ2-1
d_call: TRBD2
v_call: TRBV6-5
clone_size: few
cdr3_nt: TGTGCCAGCAGTTACACATCGCGGGGGGCCCACAATGAGCAGTTCTTC
cdr3_aa: CASSYTSRGAHNEQFF

j_call: TRBJ2-1
d_call: NA
v_call: TRBV3-1/TRBV3-2
clone_size: NA
cdr3_nt: TGTGCCAGCTTCGGAAGGGGTTACAATGAGCAGTTCTTC
cdr3_aa: CASFGRGYNEQFF

j_call: TRBJ2-1
d_call: NA
v_call: TRBV5-5
clone_size: NA
cdr3_nt: TGTGCCAGCAGCGCGGGACTGTTCTCCTACAATGAGCAGTTCTTC
cdr3_aa: CASSAGLFSYNEQFF

j_call: TRBJ1-1
d_call: NA
v_call: TRBV2
clone_size: NA
cdr3_nt: TGTGCCAGCAGTGTCGACATGATCACTGAAGCTTTCTTT
cdr3_aa: CASSVDMITEAFF

j_call: TRBJ2-7
d_call: NA
v_call: TRBV10-3
clone_size: NA
cdr3_nt: TGTGCCACGTTTGAGGTCGAGCAGTACTTC
cdr3_aa: CATFEVEQYF

j_call: TRBJ2-5
d_call: TRBD2
v_call: TRBV6-6
clone_size: NA
cdr3_nt: TGTGCCAGCAGTTTCTCGGGGGGGCCTGAGACCCAGTACTTC
cdr3_aa: CASSFSGGPETQYF

j_call: TRBJ2-2
d_call: NA
v_call: TRBV30
clone_size: NA
cdr3_nt: TGTGCCTGGACAGGGGCCGGGGAGCTGTTTTTT
cdr3_aa: CAWTGAGELFF

j_call: TRBJ1-6
d_call: TRBD1
v_call: TRBV30
clone_size: NA
cdr3_nt: TGTGCCTGGAGGGGGGACAGCTCCTATAATTCACCCCTCCACTTT
cdr3_aa: CAWRGDSSYNSPLHF

j_call: TRBJ2-1
d_call: NA
v_call: TRBV4-1
clone_size: NA
cdr3_nt: TGCGCCAGCAGCCAAGAACGAGATAACAATGAGCAGTTCTTC
cdr3_aa: CASSQERDNNEQFF

j_call: TRBJ2-1
d_call: NA
v_call: TRBV7-9
clone_size: NA
cdr3_nt: TGTGCCAGCAGCTTAGGGGCGCCCTACGATGAGCAGTTCTTC
cdr3_aa: CASSLGAPYDEQFF

j_call: TRBJ2-5
d_call: TRBD1
v_call: TRBV19
clone_size: NA
cdr3_nt: TGTGCCAGTAGTATAGAGTGGGGACAGGGTGTCTCCCCAGAGACCCAGTACTTC
cdr3_aa: CASSIEWGQGVSPETQYF

j_call: TRBJ2-3
d_call: NA
v_call: TRBV7-9
clone_size: NA
cdr3_nt: TGTGCCAGCAGCTCAGATCATTATTCAGATACGCAGTATTTT
cdr3_aa: CASSSDHYSDTQYF

j_call: TRBJ2-5
d_call: NA
v_call: TRBV6-6
clone_size: NA
cdr3_nt: TGTGCCAGCAGTCCAACCGGTTTGACAGGTTCCAAAGAGACCCAGTACTTC
cdr3_aa: CASSPTGLTGSKETQYF

j_call: TRBJ2-3
d_call: NA
v_call: TRBV29-1
clone_size: NA
cdr3_nt: TGCAGCGTTGTGGGGGGGCGTCAAGTAGCGGTTATGGATACGCAGTATTTT
cdr3_aa: CSVVGGRQVAVMDTQYF

j_call: TRBJ2-7
d_call: NA
v_call: TRBV10-3
clone_size: NA
cdr3_nt: TGTGCCATCAGTGACGGGGAACAGGGATTTTTAGGCGAGCAGTACTTC
cdr3_aa: CAISDGEQGFLGEQYF

j_call: TRBJ1-2
d_call: NA
v_call: TRBV11-2
clone_size: NA
cdr3_nt: TGTGCCAGCAGCTTAAACAGCCTCGTCTATGGCTACACCTTC
cdr3_aa: CASSLNSLVYGYTF

j_call: TRBJ2-2
d_call: TRBD1
v_call: TRBV7-6
clone_size: NA
cdr3_nt: TGTGCCAGCAGCTCATGGGACAGGGGGCACGGGGAGCTGTTTTTT
cdr3_aa: CASSSWDRGHGELFF

j_call: TRBJ2-1
d_call: TRBD2
v_call: TRBV2
clone_size: few
cdr3_nt: TGTGCCAGCAGTGAAGTCAGTAGCGGGGGGCTGGGGTTCTTC
cdr3_aa: CASSEVSSGGLGFF

j_call: TRBJ2-7
d_call: TRBD1
v_call: TRBV3-1/TRBV3-2
clone_size: NA
cdr3_nt: TGTGCCAGCAGCCGATGGCCCGGGACAGGGCGCCCCTCCGAGCAGTACTTC
cdr3_aa: CASSRWPGTGRPSEQYF

j_call: TRBJ2-2
d_call: TRBD1
v_call: TRBV5-1
clone_size: few
cdr3_nt: TGCGCCAGCAGCTTAGGACAGGGCGGCGGGGAGCTGTTTTTT
cdr3_aa: CASSLGQGGGELFF

j_call: TRBJ2-2
d_call: TRBD1
v_call: TRBV10-3
clone_size: NA
cdr3_nt: TGTGCCATCAATCAACCAGGACAGGGGAACACCGGGGAGCTGTTTTTT
cdr3_aa: CAINQPGQGNTGELFF

j_call: TRBJ2-2
d_call: TRBD1
v_call: TRBV2
clone_size: NA
cdr3_nt: TGTGCCAGCAGTGGACGGACAGGGAGAAGCACCGGGGAGCTGTTTTTT
cdr3_aa: CASSGRTGRSTGELFF

j_call: TRBJ1-6
d_call: NA
v_call: TRBV6-1
clone_size: NA
cdr3_nt: TGTGCCAGCAGTGAGTACGGACTAAATAATTCACCCCTCCACTTT
cdr3_aa: CASSEYGLNNSPLHF

j_call: TRBJ2-1
d_call: NA
v_call: TRBV9
clone_size: NA
cdr3_nt: TGTGCCAGCAGCGCAGGAAGTGGCGAGCAGTTCTTC
cdr3_aa: CASSAGSGEQFF

j_call: TRBJ1-2
d_call: NA
v_call: TRBV5-3
clone_size: NA
cdr3_nt: TGTGCCAGAAGCCCGACTCACCACTCGCCCCCCAACTATGGCTACACCTTC
cdr3_aa: CARSPTHHSPPNYGYTF

j_call: TRBJ2-1
d_call: TRBD2
v_call: TRBV9
clone_size: NA
cdr3_nt: TGTGCCAGCAGCGCCGGGGGGGCATCTTACAATGAGCAGTTCTTC
cdr3_aa: CASSAGGASYNEQFF

j_call: TRBJ2-1
d_call: NA
v_call: TRBV7-9
clone_size: NA
cdr3_nt: TGTGCCAGCAGCCCACGGGTTTGGGGGGGGGCTTCTATCAATGAGCAGTTCTTC
cdr3_aa: CASSPRVWGGASINEQFF

j_call: TRBJ1-6
d_call: NA
v_call: TRBV14
clone_size: NA
cdr3_nt: TGTGCCAGCAGCCAAGCATTTCAGGGGCACTCACCCCTCCACTTT
cdr3_aa: CASSQAFQGHSPLHF

j_call: TRBJ2-5
d_call: TRBD2
v_call: TRBV18
clone_size: NA
cdr3_nt: TGTGCCAGCTCACCCATACTAGCGGGTAGAGGAGAGACCCAGTACTTC
cdr3_aa: CASSPILAGRGETQYF

j_call: TRBJ2-1
d_call: NA
v_call: TRBV28
clone_size: NA
cdr3_nt: TGTGCCAGCAGCCCTTGGGTAGATGATTTGGGGCATGAGCAGTTCTTC
cdr3_aa: CASSPWVDDLGHEQFF

j_call: TRBJ1-4
d_call: TRBD1
v_call: TRBV5-3
clone_size: NA
cdr3_nt: TGTGCCAGAAGCTTGGATGGGACAGGGGCCTCTAATGAAAAACTGTTTTTT
cdr3_aa: CARSLDGTGASNEKLFF

j_call: TRBJ1-2
d_call: TRBD1
v_call: TRBV16
clone_size: NA
cdr3_nt: TGTGCCAGCAGCCAACTCCGTCCAGGGGGCTATGGCTACACCTTC
cdr3_aa: CASSQLRPGGYGYTF